This TCR beta chain was identified in a study of CD8 T cells in ankylosing spondylitis. This clonotype was found many times. Antigen unknown. TCRdb reanalysed the 5' RACE reads using MiXCR and keeps one entry per CDR3 protein. The sample yields about 500,000 distinct CDR3 sequences, approximately 5% seen once. Findings and limits, study-wide: Peripheral blood samples showed relatively rare disease-linked clones, and these clones were CD8+. Apparently characteristic of ankylosing spondylitis blood was a TCR beta motif (roughly 8 highly homologous variants).

V lost 0 bases and J lost 4, with 26 bases in between. Germline V gives CDR1 DFQATT, CDR2 SNEGSKA (reference sequence). The CDR3 covers 19 residues. The specimen sequenced was blood, either unsorted or a sorted T cell fraction (not recorded which). This clonotype was obtained from a male donor with ankylosing spondylitis. The gene calls are TRBV20-1 and TRBJ2-3; D possibly corresponds to TRBD2 (6 bases). This CDR3 reads CSARDNLILERLDPDTQYF. CDR3 DNA: TGCAGTGCTAGAGACAACCTCATCCTCGAGCGACTAGACCCAGATACGCAGTATTTT.